This record covers a single T cell receptor (beta chain). This table comes from immunoSEQ multiplex PCR, and its TCRdb copy is limited to in-frame clones, with some not included. The table lists approximately 47,000 clones, 70% to 90% of them singletons, with about 2% in the top ten. The sample belongs to a study of T cell changes during pregnancy in multiple sclerosis. This CDR3 contains 12 residues. Trimming took 5 bases from V and 5 from J, leaving 6 bases between them. Germline V CDR1 and CDR2: SEHNR, FQNEAQ (reference sequence). V gene TRBV7-9 combines with J gene TRBJ2-2; no firm D call. This clonotype was obtained from a female donor with multiple sclerosis, enrolled in a pregnancy study. The sequencing here drew on peripheral blood, taken in the first trimester of pregnancy. The CDR3 DNA follows: TGTGCCAGCAGCCTAACTACCGGGGAGCTGTTTTTT. Protein product: CASSLTTGELFF.